Below, 15 T cell receptor beta chains from the same sample are listed, as sequenced in a study of spatial heterogeneity in lung cancer (dated by TCRdb to between 2018 and 2020). The receptor library was made with 5' RACE. Reads for this sample came from a NextSeq 500. TCRdb reanalyzed the raw reads on its own, using fastp at Q25 for trimming and MiXCR for clone calling, and kept in-frame beta chains. One record per CDR3 amino acid sequence lists the most common genes and DNA. Recorded for this sample are tens of thousands of distinct CDR3 sequences; about 9.4% of them occurred a single time. Jointly, the top ten make up about 7.1% of the sample. The sample's time point label, decoded: sample taken at primary tumor resection. Without any cell sorting, TCR sequencing was performed on whole RNA extracted either from tumor and nontumor lung tissue or from cryopreserved PBMC samples. This specimen was PBMCs, taken at surgery. The receptors shown here come from a male donor with early-stage non-small cell lung cancer.

This clonotype has a handful of counts. The chain is built from TRBV6-6 and TRBJ1-3; D gene uncertain. V lost 0 bases and J lost 2, with 11 bases in between. This CDR3 region has 16 residues. Looked up from germline, CDR1 is MNHNY and CDR2 is SVGAGI (reference sequence). CDR3: CASSYSKVGAGNTIYF. The CDR3 DNA follows: TGTGCCAGCAGTTACTCGAAAGTGGGCGCTGGAAACACCATATATTTT.

This clonotype was detected a few times. The rearrangement uses TRBV5-1 and TRBJ2-7, with unresolved D. Germline V gives CDR1 SGHRS, CDR2 YFSETQ. CDR3 length: 13 residues. V gave up 4 bases and J gave up 1 base, with 9 bases separating them. CDR3 protein: CASSTDGSYEQYF. The CDR3 DNA sequence: TGCGCCAGCAGCACGGACGGTTCCTACGAGCAGTACTTC.

This clonotype was seen more than once but under ten times. This chain joins TRBV4-2 and TRBJ1-2; 7 bases match TRBD1. Trimming removed 4 bases from V and 0 bases from J; junction bases left unmatched: 8. Germline CDR1 LGHNA, CDR2 YNFKEQ. This CDR3 contains 16 residues. The CDR3 DNA reads as TGTGCCAGCAGCCCGAGGGACAGTGAAGCTAACTATGGCTACACCTTC. This translates into CASSPRDSEANYGYTF.

This clonotype turned up a few times. The CDR3 spells CASGLRTGGSGNTIYF. CDR3 bases: TGTGCTAGTGGTCTTCGGACAGGGGGCTCTGGAAACACCATATATTTT. V is TRBV12-5 and J is TRBJ1-3; 10 bases fit TRBD1. Germline assignment: CDR1 LGHNT and CDR2 FRNRAP. There are 16 residues in the CDR3. The V and J ends lost 5 bases and 0 bases, in that order; junction bases with no gene match: 4.

The chain recombines TRBV10-2 with TRBJ2-5, with a weak D call TRBD2 (6 bases). V gave up 8 bases and J gave up 4 bases, with 17 bases separating them. The CDR3 has 14 residues. CDR1 is WSHSY, CDR2 SAAADI, per germline. The CDR3 is CASAGSWRGETQYF. CDR3 nucleotides: TGCGCCAGCGCCGGGTCCTGGCGGGGAGAGACCCAGTACTTC.

In this sample, this clonotype turned up many times. The chain recombines TRBV24-1 with TRBJ2-3; perhaps D is TRBD1 or TRBD2 (5 bases each). V was trimmed by 3 bases and J by 5 bases, leaving 11 bases between them. The CDR3 is 14 residues long. Germline CDR1 KGHDR, CDR2 SFDVKD. The CDR3 DNA reads TGTGCCACCAGTGATCCACGGGGCCGAGATACGCAGTATTTT. Encoded protein: CATSDPRGRDTQYF.

V gene TRBV10-3 combines with J gene TRBJ2-4; D gene unclear. CDR1 is ENHRY, CDR2 SYGVKD, per germline. V dropped 3 bases and J dropped 4 bases, with 4 bases sitting between them. The CDR3 is 12 amino acids. The CDR3, as DNA: TGTGCCATCAGTGAAAGAAAAAACATTCAGTACTTC. It codes for CAISERKNIQYF.

CDR3 in amino acids: CASSVSGTGELFF. The CDR3 DNA reads TGTGCCAGCAGCGTTAGCGGCACCGGGGAGCTGTTTTTT. The gene calls are TRBV9 and TRBJ2-2, with D perhaps matching TRBD2 (6 bases). With 2 bases removed from V and 4 bases from J, the gap between germline ends came to 6 bases. The CDR3 spans 13 residues. CDR1 and CDR2 from the germline V gene are SGDLS and YYNGEE.

This clonotype was recorded a few times. The chain employs TRBV29-1 and TRBJ1-1; 10 nucleotides align to TRBD1. Germline CDR1 is SQVTM and CDR2 is ANQGSEA. CDR3 size: 12 residues. With 6 bases clipped from V and 4 bases from J, the junction kept 2 bases outside the gene matches. The CDR3 here is CSVDRGGTEAFF. The CDR3 bases are TGCAGCGTGGACAGGGGGGGCACTGAAGCTTTCTTT.

This clonotype was seen only a few times. V usage is TRBV4-1 and J usage is TRBJ2-2; TRBD2 might be the D (6 bases). Trimming took 1 base from V and 7 from J, leaving 10 bases between them. Per the germline V gene, CDR1 is MGHRA and CDR2 is YSYEKL. The CDR3 is 14 residues long. CDR3 DNA: TGCGCCAGCAGCCAAGTTGGGGGGATCGGGGAGCTGTTTTTT. Protein: CASSQVGGIGELFF.

A few counts support this clonotype. V and J are TRBV5-6 and TRBJ1-2, with D perhaps TRBD1 (6 bases). The length of the CDR3 is 16 residues. V was trimmed by 0 bases and J by 4 bases, leaving 16 bases between them. The germline V gene encodes CDR1 SGHDT and CDR2 YYEEEE. CDR3 loop: CASSLAGWGAAYGYTF. The CDR3 DNA is TGTGCCAGCAGCTTGGCCGGATGGGGGGCGGCCTATGGCTACACCTTC.

This clonotype has only a few counts. V gene TRBV6-5 combines with J gene TRBJ2-7, with 9 bases that match TRBD2. The trim removed 10 bases at V and 7 bases at J, leaving 17 bases unmatched. Per germline, CDR1 MNHEY and CDR2 SVGAGI. This CDR3 has 15 amino acids. CDR3 DNA sequence: TGTGCCACCTGGGAGGCCGTAGCGGGGGCCACTGAGCAGTACTTC. It codes for CATWEAVAGATEQYF.

This clonotype was observed many times. This rearrangement joins TRBV6-1 to TRBJ1-1; no clear D gene. The V end was cut by 4 bases, the J end by 2 bases, with 5 bases between. Germline V gives CDR1 MNHNS, CDR2 SASEGT. The CDR3 consists of 12 residues. The CDR3 region has the DNA TGTGCCAGCAGTGTGCTAAACACTGAAGCTTTCTTT. It translates to CASSVLNTEAFF.

The chain has TRBV18 and TRBJ2-3; a possible D gene is TRBD1 (5 bases). The V gene's germline CDR1 is KGHSH and CDR2 LQKENI. This CDR3 is 14 amino acids long. Trimming shortened V by 4 bases and J by 0 bases, and 8 bases separated the two germline ends. This CDR3 reads CASSLDTSTDTQYF. The CDR3 nucleotides are TGTGCCAGCTCACTGGACACTAGCACAGATACGCAGTATTTT.

This clonotype appeared many times. The rearrangement uses TRBV10-3 and TRBJ1-1; 8 bases line up with TRBD1. V was pared by 4 bases and J by 0 bases, with 1 base of the junction left unmatched. The CDR3 totals 14 residues. Germline loops: CDR1 ENHRY, CDR2 SYGVKD. The CDR3 loop reads CAISGQGMNTEAFF. CDR3 nucleotide sequence: TGTGCCATCAGTGGACAGGGGATGAACACTGAAGCTTTCTTT.